This T cell receptor (beta chain) was sequenced for a study of control samples from healthy donors and cancer patients (dated by TCRdb to between 2020 and 2021). Library generation was performed with the immunoSEQ multiplex PCR assay. TCRdb obtained this table from immuneACCESS and retained in-frame rearrangements with V and J assigned. These tables miss some clones; where compared with another copy, unresolved V genes account for less than half of the shortfall, and the remainder is unexplained. Counted in this sample were tens of thousands of clones; 85% to 95% of them appeared once. The top ten hold 0.8% to 1% of the sample. The CDR3 holds 16 amino acids from the cysteine to the phenylalanine. The kept DNA is CDR3 alone, 48 bases in frame from the first base. The germline V gene (reference sequence) gives CDR1 as SGHAT and CDR2 as FQDESV. About this clone: The clone's antigen remains unknown. Compared with germline, one end of the junction differs, possibly owing to a read error.

The clonotype comes from a man aged 25 to 40 with colorectal cancer. The chain is made from TRBV11-1 and TRBJ2-2; matching of 5 bases hints at TRBD2 as the D gene. Sequenced material: PBMCs. The DNA sequence reads TGTGCCAGCAGCGTTCGTCATTACGCGGTACACCGGGGAGCTGTTTTT. It translates as CASSVRHYAVHRGAVF.